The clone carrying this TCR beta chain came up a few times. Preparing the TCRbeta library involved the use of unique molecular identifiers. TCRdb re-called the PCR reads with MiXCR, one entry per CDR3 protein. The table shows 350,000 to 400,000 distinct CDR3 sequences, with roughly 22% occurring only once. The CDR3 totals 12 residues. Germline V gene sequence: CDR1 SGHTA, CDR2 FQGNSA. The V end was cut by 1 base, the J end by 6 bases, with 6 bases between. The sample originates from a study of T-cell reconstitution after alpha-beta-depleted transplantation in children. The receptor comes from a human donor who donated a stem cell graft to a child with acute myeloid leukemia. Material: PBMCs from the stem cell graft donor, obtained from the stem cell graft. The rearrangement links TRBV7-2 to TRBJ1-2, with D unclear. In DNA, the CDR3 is TGTGCCAGCAGCTTAGGACAACATGGCTACACCTTC. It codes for CASSLGQHGYTF. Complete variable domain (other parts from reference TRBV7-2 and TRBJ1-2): GAGVSQSPSNKVTEKGKDVELRCDPISGHTALYWYRQSLGQGLEFLIYFQGNSAPDKSGLPSDRFSAERTGGSVSTLTIQRTQQEDSAVYLCASSLGQHGYTFGSGTRLTVV.